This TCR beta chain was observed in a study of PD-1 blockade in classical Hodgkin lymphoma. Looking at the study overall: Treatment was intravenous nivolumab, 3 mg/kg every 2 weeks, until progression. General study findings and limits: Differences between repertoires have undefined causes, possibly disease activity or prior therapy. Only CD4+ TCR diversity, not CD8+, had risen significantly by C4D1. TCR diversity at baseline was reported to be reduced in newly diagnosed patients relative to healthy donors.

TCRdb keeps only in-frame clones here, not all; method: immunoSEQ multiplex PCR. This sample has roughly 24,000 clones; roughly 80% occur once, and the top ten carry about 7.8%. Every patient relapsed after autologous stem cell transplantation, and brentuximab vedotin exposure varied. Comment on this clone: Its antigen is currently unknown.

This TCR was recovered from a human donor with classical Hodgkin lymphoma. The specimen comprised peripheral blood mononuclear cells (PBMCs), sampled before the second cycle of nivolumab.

The CDR3 loop reads CASSQDGRTGDTQYF. CDR3 DNA: TGCGCCAGCAGCCAAGACGGCAGGACGGGGGATACGCAGTATTTT. This chain links TRBV4-3 with TRBJ2-3, with D possibly matching TRBD2 (5 bases). The V gene lost 0 bases and the J gene lost 6 bases, with 13 bases spanning the gap. This CDR3 region has 15 residues. Germline assignment: CDR1 LGHNA and CDR2 YSLEER.